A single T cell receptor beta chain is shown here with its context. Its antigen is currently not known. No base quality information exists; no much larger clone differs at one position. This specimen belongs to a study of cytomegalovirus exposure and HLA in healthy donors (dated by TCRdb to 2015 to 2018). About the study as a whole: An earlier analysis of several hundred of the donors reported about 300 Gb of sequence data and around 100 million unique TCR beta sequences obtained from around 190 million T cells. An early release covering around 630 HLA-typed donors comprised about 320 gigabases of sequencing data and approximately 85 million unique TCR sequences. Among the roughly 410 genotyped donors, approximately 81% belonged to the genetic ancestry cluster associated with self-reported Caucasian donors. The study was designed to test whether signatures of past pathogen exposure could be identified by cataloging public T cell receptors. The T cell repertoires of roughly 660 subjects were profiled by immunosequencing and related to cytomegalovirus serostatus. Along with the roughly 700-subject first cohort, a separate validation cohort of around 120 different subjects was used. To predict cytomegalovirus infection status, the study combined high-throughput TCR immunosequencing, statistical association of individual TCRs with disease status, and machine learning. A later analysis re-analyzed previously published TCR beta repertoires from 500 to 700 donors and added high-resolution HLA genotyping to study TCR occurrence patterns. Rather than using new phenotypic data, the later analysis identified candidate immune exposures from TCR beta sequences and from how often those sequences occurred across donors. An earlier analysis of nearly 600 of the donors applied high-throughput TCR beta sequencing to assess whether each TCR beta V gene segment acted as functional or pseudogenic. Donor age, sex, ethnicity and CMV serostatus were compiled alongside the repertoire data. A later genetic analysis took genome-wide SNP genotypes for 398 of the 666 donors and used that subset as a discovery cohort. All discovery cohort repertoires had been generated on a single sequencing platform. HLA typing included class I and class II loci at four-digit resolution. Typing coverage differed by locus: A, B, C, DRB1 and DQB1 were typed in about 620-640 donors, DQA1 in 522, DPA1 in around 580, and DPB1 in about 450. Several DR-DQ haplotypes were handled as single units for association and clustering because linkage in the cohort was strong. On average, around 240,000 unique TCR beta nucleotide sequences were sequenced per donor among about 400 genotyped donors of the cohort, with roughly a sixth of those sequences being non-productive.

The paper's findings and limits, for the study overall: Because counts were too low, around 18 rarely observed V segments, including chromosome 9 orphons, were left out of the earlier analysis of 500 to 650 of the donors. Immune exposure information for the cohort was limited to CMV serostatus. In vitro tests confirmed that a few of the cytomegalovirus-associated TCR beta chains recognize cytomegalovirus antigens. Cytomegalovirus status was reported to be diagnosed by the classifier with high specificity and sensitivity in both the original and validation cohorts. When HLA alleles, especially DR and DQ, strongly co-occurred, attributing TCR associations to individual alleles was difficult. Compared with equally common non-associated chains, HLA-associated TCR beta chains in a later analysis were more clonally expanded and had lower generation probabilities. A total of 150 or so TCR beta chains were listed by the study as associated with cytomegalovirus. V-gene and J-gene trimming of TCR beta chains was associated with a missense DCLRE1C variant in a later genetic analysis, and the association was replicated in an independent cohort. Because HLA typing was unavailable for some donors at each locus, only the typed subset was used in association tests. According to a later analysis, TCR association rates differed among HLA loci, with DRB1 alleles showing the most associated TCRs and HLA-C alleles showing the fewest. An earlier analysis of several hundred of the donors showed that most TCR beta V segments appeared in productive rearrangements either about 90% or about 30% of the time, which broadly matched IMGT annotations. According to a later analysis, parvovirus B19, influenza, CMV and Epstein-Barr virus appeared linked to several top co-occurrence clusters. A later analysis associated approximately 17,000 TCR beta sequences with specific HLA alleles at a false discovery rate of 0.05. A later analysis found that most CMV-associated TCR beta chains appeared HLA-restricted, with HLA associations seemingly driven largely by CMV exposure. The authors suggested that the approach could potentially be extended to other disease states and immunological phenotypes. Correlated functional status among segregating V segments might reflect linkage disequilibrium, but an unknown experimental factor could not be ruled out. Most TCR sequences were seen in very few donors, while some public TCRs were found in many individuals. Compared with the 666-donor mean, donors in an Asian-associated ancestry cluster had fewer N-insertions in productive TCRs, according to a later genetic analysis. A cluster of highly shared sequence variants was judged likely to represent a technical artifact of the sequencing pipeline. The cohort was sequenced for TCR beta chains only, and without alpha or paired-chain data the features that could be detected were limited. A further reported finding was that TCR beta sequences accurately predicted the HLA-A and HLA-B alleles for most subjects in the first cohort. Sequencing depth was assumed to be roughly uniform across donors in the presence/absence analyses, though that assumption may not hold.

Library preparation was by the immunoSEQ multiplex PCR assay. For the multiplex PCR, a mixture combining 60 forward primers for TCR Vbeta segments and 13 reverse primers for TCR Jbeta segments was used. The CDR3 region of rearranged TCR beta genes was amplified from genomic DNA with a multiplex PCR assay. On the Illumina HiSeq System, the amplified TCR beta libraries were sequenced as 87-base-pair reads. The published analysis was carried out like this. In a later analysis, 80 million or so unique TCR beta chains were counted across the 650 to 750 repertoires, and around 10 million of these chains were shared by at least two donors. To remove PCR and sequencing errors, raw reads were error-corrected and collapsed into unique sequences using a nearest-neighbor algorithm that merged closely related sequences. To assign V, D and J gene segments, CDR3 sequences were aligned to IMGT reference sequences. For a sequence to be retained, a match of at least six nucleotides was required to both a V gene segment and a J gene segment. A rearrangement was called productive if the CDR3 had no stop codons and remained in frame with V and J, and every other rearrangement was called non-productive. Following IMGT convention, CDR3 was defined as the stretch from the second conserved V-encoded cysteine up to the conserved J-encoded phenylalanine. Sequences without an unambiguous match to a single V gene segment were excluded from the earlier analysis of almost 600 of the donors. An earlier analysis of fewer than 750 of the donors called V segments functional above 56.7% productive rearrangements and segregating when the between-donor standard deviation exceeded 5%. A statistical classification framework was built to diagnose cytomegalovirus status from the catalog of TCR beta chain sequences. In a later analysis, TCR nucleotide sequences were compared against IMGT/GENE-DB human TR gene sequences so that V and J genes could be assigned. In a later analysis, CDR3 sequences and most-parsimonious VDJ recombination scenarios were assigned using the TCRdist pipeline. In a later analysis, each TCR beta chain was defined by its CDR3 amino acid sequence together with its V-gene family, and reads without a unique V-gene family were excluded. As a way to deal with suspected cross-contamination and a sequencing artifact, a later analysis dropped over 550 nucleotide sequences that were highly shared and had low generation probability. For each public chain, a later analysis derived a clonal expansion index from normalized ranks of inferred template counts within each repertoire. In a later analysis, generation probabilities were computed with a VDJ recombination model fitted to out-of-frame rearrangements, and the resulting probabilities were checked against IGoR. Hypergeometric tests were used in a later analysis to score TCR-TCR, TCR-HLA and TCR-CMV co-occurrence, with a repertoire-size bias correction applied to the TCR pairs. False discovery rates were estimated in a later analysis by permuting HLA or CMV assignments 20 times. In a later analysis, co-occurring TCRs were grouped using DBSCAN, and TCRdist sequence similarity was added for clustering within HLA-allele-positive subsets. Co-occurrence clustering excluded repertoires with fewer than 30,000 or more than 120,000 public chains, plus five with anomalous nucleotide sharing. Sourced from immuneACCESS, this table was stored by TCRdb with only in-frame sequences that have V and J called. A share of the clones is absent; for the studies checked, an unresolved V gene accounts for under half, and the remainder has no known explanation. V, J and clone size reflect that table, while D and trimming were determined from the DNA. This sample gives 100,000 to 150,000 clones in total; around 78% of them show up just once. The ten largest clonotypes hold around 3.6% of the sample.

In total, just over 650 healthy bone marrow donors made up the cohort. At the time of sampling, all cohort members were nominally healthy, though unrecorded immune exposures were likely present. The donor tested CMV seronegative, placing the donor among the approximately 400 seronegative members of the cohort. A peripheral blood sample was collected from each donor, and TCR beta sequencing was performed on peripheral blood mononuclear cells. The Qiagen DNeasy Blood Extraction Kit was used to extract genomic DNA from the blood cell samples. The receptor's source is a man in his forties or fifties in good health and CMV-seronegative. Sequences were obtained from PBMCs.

The CDR3 reads as follows: CASSLAQGLNYGYTF. The DNA reads as follows: TGTGCCAGCAGCTTAGCGCAGGGGCTTAACTATGGCTACACCTTC. The chain employs TRBV7-8 and TRBJ1-2; TRBD1 is a possible D gene, resting on 6 matching bases. The CDR3 contains 15 residues, cysteine and phenylalanine counted. The only DNA kept is the CDR3, 45 bases in frame from the first base. CDR1 is given as SGHVS and CDR2 as FQNEAQ, both from the germline V gene. The junction carries 9 bases between V and J, which are trimmed by 0 bases and 1 base respectively.